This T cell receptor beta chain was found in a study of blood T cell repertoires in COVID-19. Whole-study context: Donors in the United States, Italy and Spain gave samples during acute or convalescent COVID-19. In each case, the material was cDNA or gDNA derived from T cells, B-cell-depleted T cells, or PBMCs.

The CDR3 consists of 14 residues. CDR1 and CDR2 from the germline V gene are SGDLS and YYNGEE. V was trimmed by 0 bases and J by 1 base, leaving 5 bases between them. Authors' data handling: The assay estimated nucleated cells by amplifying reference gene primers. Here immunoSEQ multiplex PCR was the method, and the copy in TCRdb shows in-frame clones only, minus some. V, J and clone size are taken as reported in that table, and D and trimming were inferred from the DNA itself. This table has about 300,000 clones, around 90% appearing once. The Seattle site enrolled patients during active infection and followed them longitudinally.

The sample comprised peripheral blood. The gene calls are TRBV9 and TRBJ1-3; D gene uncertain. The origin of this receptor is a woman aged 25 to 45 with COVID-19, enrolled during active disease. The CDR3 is CASSVAQSGNTIYF. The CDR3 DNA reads TGTGCCAGCAGCGTAGCTCAGTCTGGAAACACCATATATTTT. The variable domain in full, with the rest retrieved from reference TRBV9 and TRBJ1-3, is DSGVTQTPKHLITATGQRVTLRCSPRSGDLSVYWYQQSLDQGLQFLIQYYNGEERAKGNILERFSAQQFPDLHSELNLSSLELGDSALYFCASSVAQSGNTIYFGEGSWLTVV.